These 22 T cell receptor beta chains came from one sample sequenced in a study of T cells expressing NK-cell markers. TCRdb re-called the 5' RACE reads and shows each CDR3 protein once, DNA omitted. The clone table shows roughly 110,000 distinct CDR3 sequences, with the ten largest holding about 18%. Specimen: blood T cells: a sorted CD56 or NKG2C T cell subset, CD4+ or CD8+ T cells, or bulk PBMC T cells (not recorded which). The receptors shown here come from a woman between 18 and 75 years old in good health.

The chain combines TRBV27 with TRBJ2-7. The CDR3 runs 13 residues. Germline CDR1 is MNHEY and CDR2 is SMNVEV (reference sequence). The CDR3 spells CASSLGRAYEQYF.

This chain uses TRBV4-1 with TRBJ2-1; TCRdb reports TRBD1, a call that lacks DNA to check it against. CDR3 length: 15 residues. Looked up from germline, CDR1 is MGHRA and CDR2 is YSYEKL. The CDR3 spells CASSQDRDDYNEQFF.

The chain is built from TRBV6-1 and TRBJ1-1; with no DNA, the TCRdb D assignment of TRBD1 cannot be verified. The CDR3 has 15 residues. The germline V gene has CDR1 MNHNS and CDR2 SASEGT. CDR3 in amino acids: CATQPRGAMNTEAFF.

This chain's CDR3 is CATSNGGGKDEQYF. The chain recombines TRBV24-1 with TRBJ2-7; TCRdb designates TRBD1, a call that cannot be tested without DNA. Germline V gene data show CDR1 as KGHDR and CDR2 as SFDVKD. The CDR3 has 14 residues.

The CDR3 loop is CASSQYSGANVLTF. This sequence joins TRBV4-3 and TRBJ2-6. The V gene's germline CDR1 is LGHNA and CDR2 YSLEER. The CDR3 runs 14 residues.

The chain has TRBV5-5 and TRBJ2-2; the TCRdb call, TRBD2, lacks DNA for checking. Germline CDR1 and CDR2: SGHKS and YYEKEE (reference sequence). The CDR3 contains 13 residues. The chain's CDR3 is CASSPEGPGELFF.

The gene calls are TRBV6-1 and TRBJ2-3; the D call of TRBD1 rests on TCRdb alone, since no DNA is present to check it. Germline CDR1 and CDR2: MNHNS and SASEGT. The CDR3 covers 14 residues. CDR3 amino acids: CASSWDKSTDTQYF.

This sequence joins TRBV20-1 and TRBJ2-1; there is no DNA to check the TCRdb D call of TRBD1. CDR3 size: 15 residues. Germline CDR1 and CDR2: DFQATT and SNEGSKA (reference sequence). CDR3 region: CSAGTGTLRYNEQFF.

This chain joins TRBV12-3 or TRBV12-4 and TRBJ2-7; the D call from TCRdb, TRBD2, cannot be confirmed without DNA. CDR3 length: 15 amino acids. The CDR3 sequence is CASSPGLAGAWGQYF.

The gene calls are TRBV30 and TRBJ2-1; TCRdb proposes TRBD2, but this gene call is untestable without DNA. Germline lookup yields CDR1 GTSNPN and CDR2 SVGIG (reference sequence). The CDR3 length is 14 residues. CDR3 sequence reads: CAWIGSSGYNEQFF.

V usage is TRBV6-1 and J usage is TRBJ2-7; the TCRdb D gene call, TRBD2, has no DNA to confirm it. The germline gives CDR1 MNHNS, CDR2 SASEGT. The CDR3 loop spans 14 amino acids. The CDR3: CASSGDFGGYEQYF.

The chain couples TRBV6-2 or TRBV6-3 to TRBJ1-4; the TRBD1 assignment by TCRdb is unverifiable without DNA. The CDR3 runs to 14 residues. Germline V gene lookup returns CDR1 MNHEY and CDR2 SVGEGT. The chain's CDR3 is CASSPAPEVEKLFF.

The chain joins TRBV5-1 to TRBJ2-3. Per the germline V gene, CDR1 is SGHRS and CDR2 is YFSETQ. CDR3 length: 15 amino acids. The CDR3 sequence is CASSLLAEKTDTQYF.

The chain carries TRBV4-3 and TRBJ2-3. The CDR3 has 17 residues. The germline V gene has CDR1 LGHNA and CDR2 YSLEER. CDR3 protein: CASSQESASGSTDTQYF.

The V and J genes are TRBV11-2 and TRBJ2-7; TCRdb picks TRBD2, but there is no DNA to check that call. The length of the CDR3 is 18 residues. The germline V gene encodes CDR1 SGHAT and CDR2 FQNNGV. The CDR3 region is CASSLGLAGGPRSYEQYF.

The chain recombines TRBV5-8 with TRBJ1-1; with no DNA, the TCRdb D assignment of TRBD1 cannot be verified. The CDR3 consists of 15 residues. Germline V gene data show CDR1 as SGHTS and CDR2 as YDEGEE. The chain's CDR3 is CASSPGQGVDTEAFF. The full variable domain, in which reference TRBV5-8 and TRBJ1-1 provide the parts outside the CDR3, is EAGVTQSPTHLIKTRGQQATLRCSPISGHTSVYWYQQALGLGLQFLLWYDEGEERNRGNFPPRFSGRQFPNYSSELNVNALELEDSALYLCASSPGQGVDTEAFFGQGTRLTVV.

V gene TRBV5-1 combines with J gene TRBJ2-2. The germline V gene has CDR1 SGHRS and CDR2 YFSETQ. CDR3 length: 15 residues. The CDR3 loop reads CASSLATSNTGELFF.

This CDR3 reads CASSLQGYSYEQYF. V usage is TRBV7-2 and J usage is TRBJ2-7; TCRdb proposes TRBD1, but this gene call is untestable without DNA. CDR3 length equals 14 residues. In germline, CDR1 is SGHTA, CDR2 FQGNSA. The whole variable domain, remainder taken from reference TRBV7-2 and TRBJ2-7, is GAGVSQSPSNKVTEKGKDVELRCDPISGHTALYWYRQSLGQGLEFLIYFQGNSAPDKSGLPSDRFSAERTGGSVSTLTIQRTQQEDSAVYLCASSLQGYSYEQYFGPGTRLTVT.

The chain has TRBV20-1 and TRBJ2-1; TCRdb outputs TRBD1, but without DNA this stays unchecked. Germline CDR1 and CDR2: DFQATT and SNEGSKA (reference sequence). CDR3 size: 13 residues. CDR3 in amino acids: CSASAWGINEQFF.

This chain connects TRBV7-2 to TRBJ2-7; TCRdb's D call of TRBD1 is untestable without DNA. The CDR3 contains 15 residues. Germline V CDR1 and CDR2: SGHTA, FQGNSA. CDR3 in amino acids: CASSSYWGASYEQYF.

CDR3 amino acids: CASSVRDGTEKLFF. The chain has TRBV5-4 and TRBJ1-4; the D call of TRBD1 rests on TCRdb alone, since no DNA is present to check it. The germline gives CDR1 SGHNT, CDR2 YYREEE (reference sequence). CDR3 length equals 14 residues.

The chain carries TRBV25-1 and TRBJ2-7; as DNA is missing, the TRBD2 call by TCRdb cannot be tested. Germline V gene lookup returns CDR1 MGHDK and CDR2 SYGVNS. The CDR3 has 14 residues. CDR3 in amino acids: CASSDLSGPYEQYF.